A single sample is the source of the 27 T cell receptor beta chains below, sequenced in a study of control samples from healthy donors and cancer patients. Produced via immunoSEQ multiplex PCR; TCRdb's table is partial and in-frame only. The sample lists around 130,000 clones; 70% to 90% were seen once. Sequenced material: blood. These receptors were collected from a man aged 50-59 years in good health.

The V and J genes are TRBV14 and TRBJ1-1; D unresolved. V lost 1 base and J 5 bases, leaving 8 bases between the germline ends. CDR1 and CDR2 (germline): SGHDN, FVKESK. The CDR3 contains 13 residues. CDR3: CASSQVWPTEAFF. The CDR3 coding sequence is TGTGCCAGCAGCCAAGTGTGGCCTACTGAAGCTTTCTTT. Filled out from reference TRBV14 and TRBJ1-1, the complete variable domain reads EAGVTQFPSHSVIEKGQTVTLRCDPISGHDNLYWYRRVMGKEIKFLLHFVKESKQDESGMPNNRFLAERTGGTYSTLKVQPAELEDSGVYFCASSQVWPTEAFFGQGTRLTVV.

The genes are TRBV15 and TRBJ2-3; D might be TRBD2 (6 bases). The V end lost 0 bases, the J end lost 1 base, and 8 bases lay between the germline ends. CDR3 length: 15 residues. The germline CDR1 and CDR2 sequences are LNHNV and YYDKDF (reference sequence). DNA of the CDR3: TGTGCCACCAGCAGAGATTGGGGGGGCACAGATACGCAGTATTTT. Translating it yields CATSRDWGGTDTQYF. The full variable domain, with the rest looked up from reference TRBV15 and TRBJ2-3, is DAMVIQNPRYQVTQFGKPVTLSCSQTLNHNVMYWYQQKSSQAPKLLFHYYDKDFNNEADTPDNFQSRRPNTSFCFLDIRSPGLGDTAMYLCATSRDWGGTDTQYFGPGTRLTVL.

The gene calls are TRBV9 and TRBJ2-1; D unclear. The V and J ends lost 3 bases and 7 bases respectively, with 11 bases between them. This CDR3 has 13 residues. The germline CDR1 and CDR2 sequences are SGDLS and YYNGEE. CDR3 loop: CASSAPARNEQFF. DNA for the CDR3: TGTGCCAGCAGCGCCCCGGCCAGGAATGAGCAGTTCTTC.

This clone was picked up a small number of times. The chain employs TRBV14 and TRBJ2-3; TRBD2 matches 7 bases. CDR1 and CDR2 (germline): SGHDN, FVKESK. Trimming cost V 0 bases and J 6 bases; bases outside gene matches: 6. This CDR3 region has 15 residues. For the CDR3, the DNA is TGTGCCAGCAGCCAAGAAATCGGGGGAGGGGATACGCAGTATTTT. This encodes CASSQEIGGGDTQYF.

The chain has TRBV12-3 or TRBV12-4 and TRBJ1-1, with D perhaps TRBD1 (6 bases). V lost 0 bases and J 8 bases, leaving 7 bases between the germline ends. This CDR3 spans 12 amino acids. Here the CDR3 reads CASSLAGAEAFF. CDR3 DNA sequence: TGTGCCAGCAGTTTAGCGGGGGCGGAAGCTTTCTTT.

The rearrangement joins TRBV2 to TRBJ2-2; D perhaps matches TRBD1 (5 bases). V lost 3 bases and J 5 bases, leaving 16 bases between the germline ends. The CDR3 consists of 16 residues. Germline CDR1 and CDR2: SNHLY and FYNNEI. The CDR3 nucleotides read TGTGCCAGCAGTGATCTGGGGCGAAGGCGGACCGGGGAGCTGTTTTTT. Translating gives CASSDLGRRRTGELFF.

The CDR3 here is CATRGTGGRDGYTF. The DNA for the CDR3 is TGTGCCACCAGAGGTACAGGGGGAAGGGATGGCTACACCTTC. This sequence joins TRBV15 and TRBJ1-2, with 8 bases matching TRBD1. The CDR3 has 14 residues. Unmatched junction bases numbered 9, after V lost 6 bases and J lost 6 bases. The germline V gene has CDR1 LNHNV and CDR2 YYDKDF (reference sequence).

Comment on this clone: This same CDR3 is encoded by further DNA sequences in the sample. The V and J genes are TRBV18 and TRBJ1-1; D may be TRBD1 (6 bases). CDR3 length: 14 amino acids. Deletions cut 1 base from V and 1 base from J, with 7 bases between. In germline, CDR1 is KGHSH, CDR2 LQKENI. The CDR3 loop is CASSPQGGNTEAFF. DNA of the CDR3: TGTGCCAGCTCACCACAGGGGGGGAACACTGAAGCTTTCTTT.

V is TRBV19 and J is TRBJ1-2; D is perhaps TRBD1 (5 bases). The CDR3 sequence is 15 residues long. V shed 7 bases and J shed 5 bases, with 20 bases lying between them. Germline CDR1 and CDR2: LNHDA and SQIVND (reference sequence). CDR3 in DNA: TGTGCCAGTACCATCCTGAGGGGTTCTGAGTATGGCTACACCTTC. Amino acids: CASTILRGSEYGYTF.

The V gene is TRBV7-9, the J gene TRBJ2-3; D is unclear. Germline assignment: CDR1 SEHNR and CDR2 FQNEAQ (reference sequence). Trimming took 2 bases from V and 0 from J, leaving 6 bases between them. This CDR3 is built from 14 residues. CDR3 sequence: CASSLSPSTDTQYF. The CDR3 region has the DNA TGTGCCAGCAGCTTATCCCCCAGCACAGATACGCAGTATTTT.

The rearrangement links TRBV7-8 to TRBJ2-7, with 7 bases aligning to TRBD2. Germline-derived CDR1 and CDR2 are SGHVS and FQNEAQ. This CDR3 comprises 18 residues. The junction had 17 bases not matched to a gene; V was cut back by 4 bases and J by 2 bases. CDR3 sequence reads: CASSSNPSGGLGAYEQYF. The CDR3 DNA sequence: TGTGCCAGCAGCTCCAATCCATCGGGGGGACTCGGGGCCTACGAGCAGTACTTC.

J is TRBJ1-1 and V is TRBV5-1; D is possibly TRBD1 (6 bases). Deletions cut 4 bases from V and 1 base from J, with 11 bases between. This CDR3 is 14 amino acids long. Germline V lookup: CDR1 SGHRS, CDR2 YFSETQ. CDR3 in DNA: TGCGCCAGCAGCGCCTACAGGGAGAACACTGAAGCTTTCTTT. Encoded protein: CASSAYRENTEAFF. Full variable domain (remainder filled in from reference TRBV5-1 and TRBJ1-1): KAGVTQTPRYLIKTRGQQVTLSCSPISGHRSVSWYQQTPGQGLQFLFEYFSETQRNKGNFPGRFSGRQFSNSRSEMNVSTLELGDSALYLCASSAYRENTEAFFGQGTRLTVV.

The genes are TRBV7-9 and TRBJ2-3; 8 bases are shared with TRBD1. J was trimmed by 3 bases and V by 0 bases; bases with no gene match: 8. The V gene's germline CDR1 is SEHNR and CDR2 FQNEAQ (reference sequence). CDR3 size: 17 residues. The CDR3: CASSLARADRGTDTQYF. CDR3 bases: TGTGCCAGCAGCTTAGCGCGGGCCGACAGGGGTACAGATACGCAGTATTTT.

This clone has only a few counts. The V and J genes are TRBV5-6 and TRBJ2-7, with 8 nucleotides matching TRBD2. The CDR3 is 14 residues long. CDR1 SGHDT and CDR2 YYEEEE come from the germline V gene. J lost 5 bases, V lost 1 base, and 5 bases had no gene match. The DNA of the CDR3 is TGTGCCAGCAGCTTGAGGACTAGCAGCGACGAGCAGTACTTC. Translated: CASSLRTSSDEQYF.

The chain joins TRBV10-3 to TRBJ1-6; 9 bases are shared with TRBD1. CDR1 is ENHRY and CDR2 is SYGVKD in the germline V gene. This CDR3 is built from 14 residues. V shed 7 bases and J 10 bases; nucleotides not matched to a gene: 8. DNA of the CDR3: TGTGCCATCACCCCGGGACAGGGTTTGTCACCCCTCCACTTT. Its protein product is CAITPGQGLSPLHF.

The rearrangement links TRBV28 to TRBJ1-6; D might be TRBD1 (6 bases). V was cut by 2 bases and J by 9 bases, with 17 bases left in between. This CDR3 is 16 amino acids long. CDR1 and CDR2 (germline): MDHEN, SYDVKM. In DNA form, the CDR3 reads TGTGCCAGCAGTTTACTACAGGGAAGTGGGGGTTCACCCCTCCACTTT. Translated, it gives CASSLLQGSGGSPLHF.

This sequence joins TRBV9 and TRBJ2-5; D not certain. Trimming left V 3 bases short and J 5 bases short, with 11 bases between. Germline-derived CDR1 and CDR2 are SGDLS and YYNGEE. CDR3 length: 13 residues. The CDR3: CASSAPLEETQYF. Written as DNA, the CDR3 is TGTGCCAGCAGCGCCCCACTCGAGGAGACCCAGTACTTC.

The chain has TRBV27 and TRBJ1-4; 7 bases agree with TRBD1. The V segment lost 5 bases and the J segment 4 bases; nucleotides outside the gene matches: 7. The CDR3 runs 15 residues. Looked up from germline, CDR1 is MNHEY and CDR2 is SMNVEV (reference sequence). CDR3 sequence: CASSGDRAYNEKLFF. The CDR3 DNA sequence: TGTGCCAGCAGTGGAGACAGGGCGTATAATGAAAAACTGTTTTTT.

This clone was detected once. The chain joins TRBV2 to TRBJ1-2, with 11 bases matching TRBD1. CDR1 and CDR2 (germline): SNHLY, FYNNEI. V lost 3 bases and J lost 6; bases outside the gene matches: 3. The CDR3 has 14 amino acids. CDR3 DNA: TGTGCCAGCAGTGACAGGACAGGGGGCCATGGCTACACCTTC. Translated: CASSDRTGGHGYTF.

V and J are TRBV5-1 and TRBJ2-1; D possibly matches TRBD1 or TRBD2 (6 bases each). The CDR3 runs 17 residues. Trimming took 0 bases from V and 10 from J, leaving 23 bases between them. Germline V gene sequence: CDR1 SGHRS, CDR2 YFSETQ. CDR3 residues: CASSLAWGDNSFGEQFF. For the CDR3, the DNA is TGCGCCAGCAGCTTGGCTTGGGGGGACAACTCCTTTGGGGAGCAGTTCTTC.

This chain joins TRBV5-1 and TRBJ2-6; D possibly corresponds to TRBD2 (5 bases). The CDR3 is made up of 15 amino acids. Germline assignment: CDR1 SGHRS and CDR2 YFSETQ. V lost 0 bases, J lost 3 bases, and 7 bases lay in between. For the CDR3, the DNA is TGCGCCAGCAGCTTGGACGGGGTTGGGGCCAACGTCCTGACTTTC. Its translation: CASSLDGVGANVLTF.

The chain has TRBV27 and TRBJ2-2; no reliable D call. Germline-derived CDR1 and CDR2 are MNHEY and SMNVEV (reference sequence). This CDR3 is built from 15 residues. V was shortened by 2 bases and J by 6 bases, with 13 bases between the two germline ends. CDR3 DNA: TGTGCCAGCAGTTTACTCCCGGACGCGGCCGGGGAGCTGTTTTTT. Its translation is CASSLLPDAAGELFF.

This chain links TRBV19 with TRBJ2-5; 7 nucleotides agree with TRBD2. This CDR3 contains 15 residues. With V trimmed by 3 bases and J by 3 bases, 7 bases remained unmatched. Looked up from germline, CDR1 is LNHDA and CDR2 is SQIVND (reference sequence). The CDR3 loop is CASSMGGWREETQYF. Written as DNA, the CDR3 is TGTGCCAGTAGTATGGGGGGGTGGCGGGAAGAGACCCAGTACTTC.

This rearrangement joins TRBV5-4 to TRBJ2-1, with 7 positions matching TRBD1. The V and J ends lost 2 bases and 2 bases, in that order; junction bases with no gene match: 7. CDR3 length: 16 amino acids. Germline CDR1 SGHNT, CDR2 YYREEE (reference sequence). CDR3 in amino acids: CASSLVGRGTYNEQFF. CDR3 DNA sequence: TGTGCCAGCAGCTTAGTAGGCAGGGGGACCTACAATGAGCAGTTCTTC.

The chain has TRBV3-1 (or the pseudogene TRBV3-2) and TRBJ2-1; 7 bases fit TRBD1. The length of the CDR3 is 14 residues. Germline V lookup: CDR1 LGHDT, CDR2 YNNKEL (reference sequence). The V gene end was trimmed by 4 bases and the J gene end by 9 bases; junction bases not matched to a gene: 9. The CDR3 nucleotides are TGTGCCAGCAGCCGAGGAACAGGGGCTTCTGAGCAGTTCTTC. Its translation: CASSRGTGASEQFF.

This clone occurred once. The rearrangement uses TRBV2 and TRBJ2-5, with 10 bases that match TRBD2. The V and J ends lost 3 bases and 1 base, in that order; junction bases with no gene match: 5. CDR1 and CDR2 from the germline V gene are SNHLY and FYNNEI. CDR3 length equals 16 residues. Here the CDR3 reads CASSDGSGGVQETQYF. CDR3 DNA sequence: TGTGCCAGCAGTGATGGGAGCGGGGGGGTCCAAGAGACCCAGTACTTC.

The chain uses TRBV5-5 and TRBJ1-2; TRBD1 is a possible D gene (5 bases). The ends were cut back, 0 bases at V and 5 bases at J, with 5 bases in the middle. CDR1 is SGHKS and CDR2 is YYEKEE in the germline V gene (reference sequence). CDR3 size: 12 residues. CDR3 sequence: CASSLAGYGYTF. The CDR3 DNA reads TGTGCCAGCAGCTTGGCAGGGTATGGCTACACCTTC.